This TCR beta chain originates from a study of OX40 agonist ivuxolimab in advanced cancers. Assay: immunoSEQ multiplex PCR; the TCRdb copy retains only in-frame clones and omits some. The sample lists about 80,000 clones, roughly 91% occurring once. Germline V gene sequence: CDR1 GTSNPN, CDR2 SVGIG (reference sequence). Trimming pared 3 bases from V and 0 bases from J, leaving 12 bases between. This CDR3 comprises 16 residues. The starting material was CD4+ or CD8+ T cells sorted from blood, obtained in a trial of the OX40 agonist ivuxolimab. This sequence was found in an adult with an advanced solid tumor such as melanoma, head and neck, liver or kidney cancer. The gene calls are TRBV30 and TRBJ1-6; a possible D gene is TRBD1 (6 bases). This CDR3 reads CAWRSRGSSYNSPLHF. The CDR3 DNA sequence: TGTGCCTGGAGGAGCAGGGGCAGCTCCTATAATTCACCCCTCCACTTT.